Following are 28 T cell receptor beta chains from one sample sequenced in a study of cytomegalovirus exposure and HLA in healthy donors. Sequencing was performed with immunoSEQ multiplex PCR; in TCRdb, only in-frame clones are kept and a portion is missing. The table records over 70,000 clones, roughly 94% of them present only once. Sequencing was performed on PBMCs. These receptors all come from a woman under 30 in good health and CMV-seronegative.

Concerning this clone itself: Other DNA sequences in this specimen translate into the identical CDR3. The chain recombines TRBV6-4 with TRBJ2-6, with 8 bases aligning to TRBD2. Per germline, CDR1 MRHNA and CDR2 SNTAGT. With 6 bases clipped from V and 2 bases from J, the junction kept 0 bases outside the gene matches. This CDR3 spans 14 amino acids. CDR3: CASSGGAGANVLTF. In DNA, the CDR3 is TGTGCCAGCAGCGGGGGGGCTGGGGCCAACGTCCTGACTTTC.

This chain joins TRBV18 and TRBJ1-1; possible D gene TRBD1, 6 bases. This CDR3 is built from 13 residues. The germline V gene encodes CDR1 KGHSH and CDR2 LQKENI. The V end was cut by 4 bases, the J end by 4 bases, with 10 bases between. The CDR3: CASSLNRVTEAFF. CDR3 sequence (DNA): TGTGCCAGCTCACTCAACAGGGTCACTGAAGCTTTCTTT.

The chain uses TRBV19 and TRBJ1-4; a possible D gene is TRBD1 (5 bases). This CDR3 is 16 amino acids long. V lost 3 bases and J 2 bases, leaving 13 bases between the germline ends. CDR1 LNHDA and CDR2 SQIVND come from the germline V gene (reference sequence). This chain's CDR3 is CASSIPGRSTNEKLFF. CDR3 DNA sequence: TGTGCCAGTAGTATCCCAGGGAGGTCGACTAATGAAAAACTGTTTTTT.

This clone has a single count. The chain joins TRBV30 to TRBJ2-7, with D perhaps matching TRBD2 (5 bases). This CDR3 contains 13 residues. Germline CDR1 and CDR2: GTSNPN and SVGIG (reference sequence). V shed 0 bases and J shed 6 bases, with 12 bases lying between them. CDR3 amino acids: CAWSVNPRGEQYF. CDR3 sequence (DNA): TGTGCCTGGAGTGTAAACCCCCGGGGCGAGCAGTACTTC.

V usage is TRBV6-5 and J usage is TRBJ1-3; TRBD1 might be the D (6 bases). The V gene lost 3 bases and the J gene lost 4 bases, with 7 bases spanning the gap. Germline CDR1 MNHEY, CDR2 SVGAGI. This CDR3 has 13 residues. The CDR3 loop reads CASSYTGGNTIYF. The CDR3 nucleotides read TGTGCCAGCAGTTATACAGGGGGAAACACCATATATTTT.

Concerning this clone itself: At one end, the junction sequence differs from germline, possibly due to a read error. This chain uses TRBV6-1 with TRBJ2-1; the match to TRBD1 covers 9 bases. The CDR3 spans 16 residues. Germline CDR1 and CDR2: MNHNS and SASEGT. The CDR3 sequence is CASSEGPSDRGNEQFF. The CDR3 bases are TGTGCCAGCAGCGAAGGACCCTCGGACAGGGGCAATGAGCAGTTCTTC.

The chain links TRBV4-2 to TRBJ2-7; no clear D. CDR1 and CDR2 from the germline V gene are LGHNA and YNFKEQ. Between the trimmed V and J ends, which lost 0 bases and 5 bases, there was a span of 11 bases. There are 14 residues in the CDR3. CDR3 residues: CASSQETTSHEQYF. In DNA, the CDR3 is TGTGCCAGCAGCCAAGAAACTACGTCTCACGAGCAGTACTTC.

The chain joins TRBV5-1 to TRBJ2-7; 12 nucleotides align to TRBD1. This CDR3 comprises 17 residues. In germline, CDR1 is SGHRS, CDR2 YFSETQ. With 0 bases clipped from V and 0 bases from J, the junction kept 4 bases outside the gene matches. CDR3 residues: CASSLGGTGGASYEQYF. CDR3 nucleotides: TGCGCCAGCAGCTTGGGGGGGACAGGGGGCGCCTCCTACGAGCAGTACTTC.

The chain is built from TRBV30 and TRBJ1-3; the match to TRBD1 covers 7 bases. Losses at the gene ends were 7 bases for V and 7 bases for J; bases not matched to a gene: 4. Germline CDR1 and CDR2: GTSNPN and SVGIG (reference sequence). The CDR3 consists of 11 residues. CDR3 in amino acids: CALGQLNTIYF. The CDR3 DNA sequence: TGTGCCTTGGGACAGTTGAACACCATATATTTT.

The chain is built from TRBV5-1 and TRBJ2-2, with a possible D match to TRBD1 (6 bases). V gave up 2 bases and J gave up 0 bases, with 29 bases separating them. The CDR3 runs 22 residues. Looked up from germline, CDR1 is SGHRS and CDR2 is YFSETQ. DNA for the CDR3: TGCGCCAGCAGCTTCTATACCCACGTTGACTATTGGACAGCTACGAACACCGGGGAGCTGTTTTTT. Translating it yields CASSFYTHVDYWTATNTGELFF.

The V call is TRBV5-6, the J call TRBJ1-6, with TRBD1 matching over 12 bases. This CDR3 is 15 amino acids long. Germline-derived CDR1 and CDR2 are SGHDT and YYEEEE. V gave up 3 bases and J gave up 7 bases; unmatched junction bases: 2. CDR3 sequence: CASSWGQGANSPLHF. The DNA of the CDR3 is TGTGCCAGCAGCTGGGGACAGGGGGCGAATTCACCCCTCCACTTT.

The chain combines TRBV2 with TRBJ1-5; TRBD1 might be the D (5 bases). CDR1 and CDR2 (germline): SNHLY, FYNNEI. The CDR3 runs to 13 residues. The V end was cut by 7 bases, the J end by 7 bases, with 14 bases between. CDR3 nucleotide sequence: TGTGCCAGCAAGGGGCCACCCCAACAGCCCCAGCATTTT. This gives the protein CASKGPPQQPQHF.

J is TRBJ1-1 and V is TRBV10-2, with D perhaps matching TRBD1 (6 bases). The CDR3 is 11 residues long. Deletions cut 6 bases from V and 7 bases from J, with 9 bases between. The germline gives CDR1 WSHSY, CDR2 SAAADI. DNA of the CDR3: TGCGCCAGCAGCGTACAGGGTGAAGCTTTCTTT. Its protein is CASSVQGEAFF.

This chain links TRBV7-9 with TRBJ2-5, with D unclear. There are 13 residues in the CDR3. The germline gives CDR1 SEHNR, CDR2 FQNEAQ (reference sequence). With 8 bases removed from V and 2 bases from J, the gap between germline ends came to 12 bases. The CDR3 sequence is CASLPRSQETQYF. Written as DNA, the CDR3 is TGTGCCAGCCTTCCGAGGTCGCAAGAGACCCAGTACTTC.

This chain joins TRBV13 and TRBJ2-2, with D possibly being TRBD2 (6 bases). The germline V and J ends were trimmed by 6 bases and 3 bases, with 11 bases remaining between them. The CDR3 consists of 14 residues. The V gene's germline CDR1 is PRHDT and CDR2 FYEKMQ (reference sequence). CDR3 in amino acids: CASRSLADTGELFF. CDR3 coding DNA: TGTGCCAGCAGATCGTTAGCGGACACCGGGGAGCTGTTTTTT. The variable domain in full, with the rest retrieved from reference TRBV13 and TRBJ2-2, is AAGVIQSPRHLIKEKRETATLKCYPIPRHDTVYWYQQGPGQDPQFLISFYEKMQSDKGSIPDRFSAQQFSDYHSELNMSSLELGDSALYFCASRSLADTGELFFGEGSRLTVL.

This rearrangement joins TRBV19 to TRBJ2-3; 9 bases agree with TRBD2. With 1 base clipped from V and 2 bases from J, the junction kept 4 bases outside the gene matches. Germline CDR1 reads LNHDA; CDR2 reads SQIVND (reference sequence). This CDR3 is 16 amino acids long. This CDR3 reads CASSIGLAGITDTQYF. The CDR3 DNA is TGTGCCAGTAGTATAGGGCTAGCGGGGATCACAGATACGCAGTATTTT.

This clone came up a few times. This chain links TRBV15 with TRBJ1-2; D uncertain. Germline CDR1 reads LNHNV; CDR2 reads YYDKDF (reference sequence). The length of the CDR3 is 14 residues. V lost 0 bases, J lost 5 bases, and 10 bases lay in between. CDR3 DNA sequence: TGTGCCACCAGCAGAGATGGGGAGTTTTATGGCTACACCTTC. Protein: CATSRDGEFYGYTF.

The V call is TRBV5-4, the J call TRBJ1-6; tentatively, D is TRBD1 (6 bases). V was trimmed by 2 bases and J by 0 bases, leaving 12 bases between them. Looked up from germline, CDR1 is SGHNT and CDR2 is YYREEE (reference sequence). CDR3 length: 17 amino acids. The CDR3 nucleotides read TGTGCCAGCAGCTTCAGACAGGCCAGCTCCTATAATTCACCCCTCCACTTT. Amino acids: CASSFRQASSYNSPLHF.

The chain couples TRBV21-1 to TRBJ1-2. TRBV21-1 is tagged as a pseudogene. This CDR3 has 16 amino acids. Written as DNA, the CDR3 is TGTGCCAGCAGCAAAAAGCGGAGGCCAGGATCCTATGGCTACACCTTC. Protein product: CASSKKRRPGSYGYTF.

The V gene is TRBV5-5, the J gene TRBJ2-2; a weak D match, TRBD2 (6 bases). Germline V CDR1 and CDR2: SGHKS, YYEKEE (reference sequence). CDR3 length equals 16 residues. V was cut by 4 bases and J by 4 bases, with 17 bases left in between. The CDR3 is CASSLWILGGTGELFF. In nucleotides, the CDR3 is TGTGCCAGCAGCCTTTGGATCCTGGGGGGCACCGGGGAGCTGTTTTTT.

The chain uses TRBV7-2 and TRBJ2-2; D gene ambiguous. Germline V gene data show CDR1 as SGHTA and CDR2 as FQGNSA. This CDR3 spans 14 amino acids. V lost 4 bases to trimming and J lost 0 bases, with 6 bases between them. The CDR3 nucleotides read TGTGCCAGCAGCTACGAGGCGAACACCGGGGAGCTGTTTTTT. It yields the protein CASSYEANTGELFF.

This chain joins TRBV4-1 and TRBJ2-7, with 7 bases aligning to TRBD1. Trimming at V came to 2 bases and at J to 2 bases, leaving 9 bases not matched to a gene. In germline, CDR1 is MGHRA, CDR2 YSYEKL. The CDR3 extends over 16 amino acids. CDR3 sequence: CASSQPGKDRTYEQYF. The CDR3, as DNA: TGCGCCAGCAGCCAACCTGGAAAGGACAGGACCTACGAGCAGTACTTC.

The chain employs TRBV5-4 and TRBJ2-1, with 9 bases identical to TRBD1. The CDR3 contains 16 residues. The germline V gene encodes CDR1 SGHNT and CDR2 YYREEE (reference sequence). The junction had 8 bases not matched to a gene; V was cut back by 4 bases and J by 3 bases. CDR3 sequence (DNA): TGTGCCAGCAGCCGCCCGGGACAGGGTATCTACAATGAGCAGTTCTTC. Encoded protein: CASSRPGQGIYNEQFF. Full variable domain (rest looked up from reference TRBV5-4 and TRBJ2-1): ETGVTQSPTHLIKTRGQQVTLRCSSQSGHNTVSWYQQALGQGPQFIFQYYREEENGRGNFPPRFSGLQFPNYSSELNVNALELDDSALYLCASSRPGQGIYNEQFFGPGTRLTVL.

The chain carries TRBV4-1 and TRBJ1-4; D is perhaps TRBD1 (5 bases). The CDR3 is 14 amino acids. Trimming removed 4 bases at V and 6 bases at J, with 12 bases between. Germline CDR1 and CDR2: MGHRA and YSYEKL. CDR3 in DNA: TGCGCCAGCAGCCGGCAAGGGGCTGATGAAAAACTGTTTTTT. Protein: CASSRQGADEKLFF.

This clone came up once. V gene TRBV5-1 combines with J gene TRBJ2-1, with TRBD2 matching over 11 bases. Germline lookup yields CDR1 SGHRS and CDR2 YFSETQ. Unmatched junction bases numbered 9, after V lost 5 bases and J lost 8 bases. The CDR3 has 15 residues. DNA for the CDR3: TGCGCCAGCAGACCCGGGACTAGCGGTGGAGATGAGCAGTTCTTC. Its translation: CASRPGTSGGDEQFF. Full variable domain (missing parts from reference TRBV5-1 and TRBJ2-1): KAGVTQTPRYLIKTRGQQVTLSCSPISGHRSVSWYQQTPGQGLQFLFEYFSETQRNKGNFPGRFSGRQFSNSRSEMNVSTLELGDSALYLCASRPGTSGGDEQFFGPGTRLTVL.

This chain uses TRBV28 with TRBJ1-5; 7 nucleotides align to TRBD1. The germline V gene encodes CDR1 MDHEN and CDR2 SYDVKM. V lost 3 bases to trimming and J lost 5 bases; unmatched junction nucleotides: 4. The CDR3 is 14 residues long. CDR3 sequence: CASSFGTDHQPQHF. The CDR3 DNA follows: TGTGCCAGCAGTTTCGGGACAGATCATCAGCCCCAGCATTTT.

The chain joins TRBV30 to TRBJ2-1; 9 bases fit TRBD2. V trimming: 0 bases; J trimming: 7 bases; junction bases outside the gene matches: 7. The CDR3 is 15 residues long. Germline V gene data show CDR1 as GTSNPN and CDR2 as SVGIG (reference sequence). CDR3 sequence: CAWSVPGLAMNEQFF. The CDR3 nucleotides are TGTGCCTGGAGTGTACCGGGACTAGCTATGAATGAGCAGTTCTTC.

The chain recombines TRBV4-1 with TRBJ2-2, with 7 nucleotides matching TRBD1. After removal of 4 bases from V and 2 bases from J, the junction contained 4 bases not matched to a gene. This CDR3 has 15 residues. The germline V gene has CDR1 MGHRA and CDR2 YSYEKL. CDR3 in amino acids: CASSPGTVNTGELFF. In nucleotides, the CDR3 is TGCGCCAGCAGCCCCGGGACAGTAAACACCGGGGAGCTGTTTTTT.